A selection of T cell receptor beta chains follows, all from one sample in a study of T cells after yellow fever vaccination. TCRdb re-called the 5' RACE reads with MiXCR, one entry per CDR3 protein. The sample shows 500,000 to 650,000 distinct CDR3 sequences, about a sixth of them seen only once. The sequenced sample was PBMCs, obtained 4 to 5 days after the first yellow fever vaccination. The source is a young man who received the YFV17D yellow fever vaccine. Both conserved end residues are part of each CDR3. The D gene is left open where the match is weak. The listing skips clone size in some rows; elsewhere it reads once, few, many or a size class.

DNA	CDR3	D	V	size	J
TGCGCCAGCAGCTACCCGCGAGGGACGGGCACAGATACGCAGTATTTT	CASSYPRGTGTDTQYF	-	TRBV5-1	-	TRBJ2-3
TGTGCCAGTAGTATGCAGGGAACAGATACGCAGTATTTT	CASSMQGTDTQYF	-	TRBV19	many	TRBJ2-3
TGTGCCAGCAGTTTGAGAGCGGGGGACACAGATACGCAGTATTTT	CASSLRAGDTDTQYF	TRBD2	TRBV12-3/TRBV12-4	-	TRBJ2-3
TGTGCCAGCAGCTTTTCGGCGGGGGGAAGTTCACCCCTCCACTTT	CASSFSAGGSSPLHF	-	TRBV11-2	-	TRBJ1-6
TGTGCCAGCAGCTTGAGGACCAGATCGAACCTCGGACAGCCCCAGCATTTT	CASSLRTRSNLGQPQHF	-	TRBV5-6	few	TRBJ1-5
TGTGCCAGCAGTTACGTTTCTAGCACAGATACGCAGTATTTT	CASSYVSSTDTQYF	-	TRBV6-5	few	TRBJ2-3
TGTGCCAGCAGCTGGGGGACTAGCGGCACAGATACGCAGTATTTT	CASSWGTSGTDTQYF	TRBD2	TRBV7-2	-	TRBJ2-3
TGTGCCAGCAGTTACGCCCCCGGGCGGGGGGGCCTCGGCGGGGAGCTGTTTTTT	CASSYAPGRGGLGGELFF	TRBD2	TRBV6-5	few	TRBJ2-2
TGTGCCACTCAGGGTCCAACTAATGAAAAACTGTTTTTT	CATQGPTNEKLFF	-	TRBV28	few	TRBJ1-4
TGTGCCAGCAGCTTTTCAGGGGGCGATTCACCCCTCCACTTT	CASSFSGGDSPLHF	TRBD1	TRBV7-2	-	TRBJ1-6
TGTGCCAGCGGTAAAGGGTGGGACAGAACAGAAAAACTGTTTTTT	CASGKGWDRTEKLFF	TRBD1	TRBV2	few	TRBJ1-4
TGTGCCAGCACCGAGGGACTAGTTTACGAGCAGTACTTC	CASTEGLVYEQYF	TRBD2	TRBV6-2/TRBV6-3	-	TRBJ2-7
TGTGCCAGCAGCGCAGAGTGGGGGCTGGTGGAGACCCAGTACTTC	CASSAEWGLVETQYF	-	TRBV9	-	TRBJ2-5
TGTGCCAGCAGCCAAGATGTGAAAGATACGCAGTATTTT	CASSQDVKDTQYF	-	TRBV4-2	-	TRBJ2-3
TGCAGCGTTGTGGCCGGGGGGACTGAAGCTTTCTTT	CSVVAGGTEAFF	-	TRBV29-1	-	TRBJ1-1
TGTGCCAGCAGCTTGGCGATCCGGGGAACCGGGGAGCTGTTTTTT	CASSLAIRGTGELFF	-	TRBV5-5	many	TRBJ2-2
TGTGCCAGCAGTGATTGGGAGGCCGGCTCCTACAATGAGCAGTTCTTC	CASSDWEAGSYNEQFF	-	TRBV6-1	few	TRBJ2-1
TGTGCCAGCAGCCATCCACAGGGAGTAGGGGAGACCCAGTACTTC	CASSHPQGVGETQYF	-	TRBV3-1	once	TRBJ2-5
TGTGCCACCAGCTTCCTGGGGGGTGGACAAGAGACCCAGTACTTC	CATSFLGGGQETQYF	-	TRBV3-1	-	TRBJ2-5
TGCGCCAGCAGCTTGGTTCCAGCGGGGGGGACAGATACGCAGTATTTT	CASSLVPAGGTDTQYF	TRBD2	TRBV5-1	-	TRBJ2-3
TGTGCCAGCAGCCCAGGGGCCCAGAACACTGAAGCTTTCTTT	CASSPGAQNTEAFF	-	TRBV7-6	few	TRBJ1-1
TGTGCCAGCAGCTTAGCGGGACTAGCGGGGGGAGATACGCAGTATTTT	CASSLAGLAGGDTQYF	TRBD2	TRBV7-2	-	TRBJ2-3
TGCGCCAGCAGCTGGGGACAGATCTATGGCTACACCTTC	CASSWGQIYGYTF	TRBD1	TRBV5-1	-	TRBJ1-2
TGTGCCAGCGCCCCCACTACCCCGCCCAACGAGCAGTACTTC	CASAPTTPPNEQYF	-	TRBV25-1	-	TRBJ2-7
TGTGCCAGCAGTACCCAGGGGAGTACTGAAGCTTTCTTT	CASSTQGSTEAFF	-	TRBV12-3/TRBV12-4	-	TRBJ1-1
TGTGCCAGCAGTCTACAGGCTAGCAATCAGCCCCAGCATTTT	CASSLQASNQPQHF	-	TRBV6-5	few	TRBJ1-5
TGTGCCAGCAGTGAAGCCCCGGGACTGGGGCGAGCCCTCCACTTT	CASSEAPGLGRALHF	-	TRBV6-1	-	TRBJ1-6
TGTGCCAGCACCAGAAACCATGAAAAACTGTTTTTT	CASTRNHEKLFF	-	TRBV25-1	-	TRBJ1-4
TGTGCCAGCAGAAAAAACCGGGACGGGTACTACGAGCAGTACTTC	CASRKNRDGYYEQYF	-	TRBV12-3/TRBV12-4	-	TRBJ2-7
TGCAGCGTTGTTAAGGGCGATGAGCAGTTCTTC	CSVVKGDEQFF	-	TRBV29-1	-	TRBJ2-1
TGTGCCAGTAGTATACTAGGCGGGGTCGGGGAGCTGTTTTTT	CASSILGGVGELFF	-	TRBV19	-	TRBJ2-2
TGTGCCACCAGTGATTTTGGGACTAGCGATTCTAGCACAGATACGCAGTATTTT	CATSDFGTSDSSTDTQYF	TRBD2	TRBV24-1	once	TRBJ2-3
TGCGCCAGCGGGGAGGGAGGCGGCACTGAAGCTTTCTTT	CASGEGGGTEAFF	-	TRBV5-1	-	TRBJ1-1
TGTGCCAGCAGCGTAGACGAATATGAGCAGTTCTTC	CASSVDEYEQFF	-	TRBV9	-	TRBJ2-1
TGTGCCAGCAGCTTGAGGGGGAGCGGGGGTCATGAGCAGTTCTTC	CASSLRGSGGHEQFF	TRBD2	TRBV5-6	few	TRBJ2-1
TGTGCCAGCAGCTTAGCGCTCGGACAGGGATATAGCAATCAGCCCCAGCATTTT	CASSLALGQGYSNQPQHF	TRBD1	TRBV11-1	-	TRBJ1-5
TGTGCCAGTAGTGCACTAAAGACAGGTTATAGCAATCAGCCCCAGCATTTT	CASSALKTGYSNQPQHF	-	TRBV19	-	TRBJ1-5
TGTGCCAGCAGCTTTGACAGGGAAAGGTCGTCTAATGAAAAACTGTTTTTT	CASSFDRERSSNEKLFF	TRBD1	TRBV12-3/TRBV12-4	few	TRBJ1-4
TGCGCCAGCAGCTGGGGACAGCCCGGCGAGTCCGAGCAGTACTTC	CASSWGQPGESEQYF	TRBD1	TRBV5-1	few	TRBJ2-7
TGCAGTGCTAGAGATTCCGGGGGGCCCCTCGAGCAGTACTTC	CSARDSGGPLEQYF	-	TRBV20-1	few	TRBJ2-7
TGCAGCGTTGAACCGAGGTTGGTTAACACTGAAGCTTTCTTT	CSVEPRLVNTEAFF	-	TRBV29-1	-	TRBJ1-1
TGTGCCAGCAGCTTAGTGGCGGGGTTAACGGAGAACACTGAAGCTTTCTTT	CASSLVAGLTENTEAFF	-	TRBV7-2	-	TRBJ1-1
TGCGCCAGCAGCTTAGCATCTAGCACGAACACCGGGGAGCTGTTTTTT	CASSLASSTNTGELFF	-	TRBV5-1	few	TRBJ2-2
TGTGCCAGCAAACTAGCGGGGGGGAACACCGGGGAGCTGTTTTTT	CASKLAGGNTGELFF	TRBD2	TRBV12-3/TRBV12-4	-	TRBJ2-2
TGTGCCAGCGTTGGGGGTGAGAACACTGAAGCTTTCTTT	CASVGGENTEAFF	-	TRBV6-2/TRBV6-3	-	TRBJ1-1
TGTGCCAGCAGCCCACAGGGGCGGAACACTGAAGTTTTCTTT	CASSPQGRNTEVFF	TRBD1	TRBV7-3	-	TRBJ1-1
TGCGCCAGCAGCTTGGCTAGAGGACGCTTTGATACGCAGTATTTT	CASSLARGRFDTQYF	-	TRBV5-1	-	TRBJ2-3
TGCAGTGCTACCCCGGACAGTCCGAACTATGGCTACACCTTC	CSATPDSPNYGYTF	-	TRBV20-1	few	TRBJ1-2
TGTGCCAGCAGCACCGGCGGGGGACCCAACTATGGCTACACCTTC	CASSTGGGPNYGYTF	-	TRBV4-2	-	TRBJ1-2
TGTGCCAGCAGTAGGCACCCCAGGCAGCCCCAGCATTTT	CASSRHPRQPQHF	-	TRBV6-1	-	TRBJ1-5
TGTGCCACCAGCAGAGAAGGGGGAACTGGGGCCAACGTCCTGACTTTC	CATSREGGTGANVLTF	-	TRBV15	few	TRBJ2-6
TGTGCCAGCACGGGTACAGGGGGAGGAGACACCGGGGAGCTGTTTTTT	CASTGTGGGDTGELFF	TRBD1	TRBV2	-	TRBJ2-2
TGTGCCACCAGTGCCAGAACCGGGGGGACGCAGTATTTT	CATSARTGGTQYF	TRBD2	TRBV24-1	few	TRBJ2-3